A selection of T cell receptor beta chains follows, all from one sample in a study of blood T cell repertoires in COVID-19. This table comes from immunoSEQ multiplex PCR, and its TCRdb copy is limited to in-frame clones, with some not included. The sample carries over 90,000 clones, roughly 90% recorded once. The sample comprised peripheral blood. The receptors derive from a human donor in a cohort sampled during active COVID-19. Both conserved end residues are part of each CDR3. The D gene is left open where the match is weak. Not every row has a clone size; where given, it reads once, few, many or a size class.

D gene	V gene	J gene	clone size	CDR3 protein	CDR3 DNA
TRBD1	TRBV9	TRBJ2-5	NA	CASSTVDGQVGETQYF	TGTGCCAGCAGCACCGTAGATGGACAGGTTGGGGAGACCCAGTACTTC
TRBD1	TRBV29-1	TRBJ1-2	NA	CSVEAIDRGGNYGYTF	TGCAGCGTTGAAGCCATAGACAGGGGTGGTAACTATGGCTACACCTTC
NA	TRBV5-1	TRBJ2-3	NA	CASSLGIAGTDTQYF	TGCGCCAGCAGCTTGGGGATAGCGGGCACAGATACGCAGTATTTT
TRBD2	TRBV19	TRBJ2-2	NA	CASGASGAAGELFF	TGTGCCAGTGGGGCTAGCGGGGCCGCCGGGGAGCTGTTTTTT
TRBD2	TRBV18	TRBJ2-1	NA	CASSPAGGPSEQFF	TGTGCCAGCTCACCAGCGGGGGGGCCATCTGAGCAGTTCTTC
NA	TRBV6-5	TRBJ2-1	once	CASASVEQFF	TGTGCCAGCGCGAGCGTCGAGCAGTTCTTC
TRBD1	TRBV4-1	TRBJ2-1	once	CASRPPGQGTYSYNEQFF	TGCGCCAGCAGACCCCCGGGACAGGGGACCTACTCCTACAATGAGCAGTTCTTC
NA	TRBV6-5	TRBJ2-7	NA	CASSLVAGVSEQYF	TGTGCCAGCAGCTTAGTGGCAGGGGTTAGCGAGCAGTACTTC
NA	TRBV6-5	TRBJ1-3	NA	CASSYGGGLAGNTIYF	TGTGCCAGCAGTTACGGCGGGGGGTTGGCTGGAAACACCATATATTTT
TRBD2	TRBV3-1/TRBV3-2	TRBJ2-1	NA	CASKAIAGTYNEQFF	TGTGCCAGCAAGGCTATAGCGGGAACCTACAATGAGCAGTTCTTC
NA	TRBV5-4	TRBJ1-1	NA	CASSRQGLNTEAFF	TGTGCCAGCAGCCGGCAGGGCCTGAACACTGAAGCTTTCTTT
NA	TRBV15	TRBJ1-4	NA	CATRGTATNEKLFF	TGTGCCACCAGGGGCACGGCAACTAATGAAAAACTGTTTTTT
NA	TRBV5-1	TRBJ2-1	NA	CASSSAGNEQFF	TGCGCCAGCAGCTCTGCGGGCAATGAGCAGTTCTTC
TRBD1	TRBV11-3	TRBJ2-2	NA	CASSLLGGRVGELFF	TGTGCCAGCAGCCTCTTAGGGGGCCGGGTCGGGGAGCTGTTTTTT
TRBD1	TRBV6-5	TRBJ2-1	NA	CASSYGQAANEQFF	TGTGCCAGCAGTTATGGACAGGCGGCCAATGAGCAGTTCTTC
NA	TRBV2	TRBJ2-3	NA	CASSERVLDSTDTQYF	TGTGCCAGCAGTGAGAGGGTGTTAGATAGCACAGATACGCAGTATTTT
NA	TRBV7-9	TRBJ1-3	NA	CASSFPVDIPGNTIYF	TGTGCCAGCAGCTTTCCCGTCGACATCCCTGGAAACACCATATATTTT
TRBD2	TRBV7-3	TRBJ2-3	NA	CASSLLAGEPDTQYF	TGTGCCAGCAGCTTACTAGCGGGAGAGCCAGATACGCAGTATTTT
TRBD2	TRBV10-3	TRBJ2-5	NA	CAISEGASGRVETQYF	TGTGCCATCAGTGAGGGTGCTAGCGGGAGGGTGGAGACCCAGTACTTC
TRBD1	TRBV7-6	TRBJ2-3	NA	CASSPIGWTGESPSTDTQYF	TGTGCCAGCAGCCCAATCGGGTGGACAGGGGAATCCCCTAGCACAGATACGCAGTATTTT
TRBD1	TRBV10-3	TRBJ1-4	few	CAISEGTGASEKLFF	TGTGCCATCAGTGAGGGGACAGGGGCAAGTGAAAAACTGTTTTTT
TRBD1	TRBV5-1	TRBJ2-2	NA	CARDYPQGQGNTGELFF	TGCGCCAGGGATTACCCACAAGGACAGGGAAACACCGGGGAGCTGTTTTTT
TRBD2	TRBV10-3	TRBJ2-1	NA	CAISASSSGGQNEQFF	TGTGCCATCAGTGCTTCGTCTAGCGGGGGGCAAAATGAGCAGTTCTTC